These 30 T cell receptor beta chains originate from one sample sequenced in a study of T cells in Graves' hyperthyroidism and ophthalmopathy. Amplification yielded TCR beta CDR3 regions, with RNA transcripts as the source. TCR CDR3 regions were first amplified by RT-PCR with HTBI primers. TCRdb analysed the multiplex PCR reads with MiXCR anew, one entry per CDR3 protein. This sample has approximately 420,000 distinct CDR3 sequences; approximately 15% occur once, and the top ten carry about 5%. The material sequenced was blood. The receptors were gathered from a woman between 18 and 29 years old with Graves' hyperthyroidism.

The chain carries TRBV12-3 or TRBV12-4 and TRBJ2-2, with D unresolved. The V and J ends lost 3 bases and 9 bases respectively, with 5 bases between them. The CDR3 covers 11 residues. CDR3 nucleotide sequence: TGTGCCAGCAGTTTTTTGAGGGAGCTGTTTTTT. This translates into CASSFLRELFF.

This clonotype has at least ten counts. The rearrangement uses TRBV5-1 and TRBJ1-1; tentatively, D is TRBD1 (5 bases). In germline, CDR1 is SGHRS, CDR2 YFSETQ. Trimming shortened V by 3 bases and J by 0 bases, and 6 bases separated the two germline ends. The CDR3 contains 13 residues. The CDR3 loop is CASSSQVNTEAFF. CDR3 DNA sequence: TGCGCCAGCAGCTCACAGGTGAACACTGAAGCTTTCTTT.

This clonotype has just a few counts. The chain uses TRBV6-1 and TRBJ1-3; D is undetermined. The V gene lost 6 bases and the J gene lost 2 bases, with 5 bases spanning the gap. This CDR3 contains 12 residues. Germline V lookup: CDR1 MNHNS, CDR2 SASEGT. CDR3 loop: CASRQTGNTIYF. CDR3 bases: TGTGCCAGCAGACAGACTGGAAACACCATATATTTT.

This clonotype was found a few times. The chain carries TRBV4-1 and TRBJ1-2, with D unresolved. Trimming left V 0 bases short and J 4 bases short, with 15 bases between. Per germline, CDR1 MGHRA and CDR2 YSYEKL. The CDR3 extends over 16 amino acids. The CDR3 region has the DNA TGCGCCAGCAGCCAAGACGGAGCAGGTACAGTCTATGGCTACACCTTC. Amino acids: CASSQDGAGTVYGYTF.

This clonotype was counted ten times or more. The CDR3 loop is CSARVQEVLSTDTQYF. CDR3 bases: TGCAGTGCTAGAGTCCAGGAAGTTCTTAGCACAGATACGCAGTATTTT. The chain links TRBV20-1 to TRBJ2-3; D ambiguous. CDR3 length: 16 residues. Germline lookup yields CDR1 DFQATT and CDR2 SNEGSKA (reference sequence). V gave up 1 base and J gave up 0 bases, with 14 bases separating them.

This clonotype was recorded a few times. V gene TRBV3-1 combines with J gene TRBJ1-2, with TRBD1 as a possible D gene (6 bases). This CDR3 has 13 residues. Trimming shortened V by 1 base and J by 4 bases, and 7 bases separated the two germline ends. Germline assignment: CDR1 LGHDT and CDR2 YNNKEL (reference sequence). In DNA form, the CDR3 reads TGTGCCAGCAGCCAAGGGGACACCTATGGCTACACCTTC. Protein sequence: CASSQGDTYGYTF.

The CDR3 spells CASSSFSTDWGQPQHF. The CDR3 bases are TGTGCCAGCAGCTCTTTCTCCACGGACTGGGGGCAGCCCCAGCATTTT. The chain joins TRBV5-8 to TRBJ1-5; D is possibly TRBD1 (5 bases). Deletions cut 3 bases from V and 7 bases from J, with 20 bases between. Germline values: CDR1 SGHTS, CDR2 YDEGEE. The CDR3 is 16 residues long.

This clonotype has at least ten counts. This chain joins TRBV11-2 and TRBJ2-1; D remains unclear. This CDR3 has 18 amino acids. V gave up 4 bases and J gave up 4 bases, with 23 bases separating them. In germline, CDR1 is SGHAT, CDR2 FQNNGV. The CDR3 loop is CASSSLYSRLTLYNEQFF. DNA for the CDR3: TGTGCCAGCAGCTCCCTATATAGCCGTTTAACCCTATACAATGAGCAGTTCTTC. The entire variable domain, with the rest obtained from reference TRBV11-2 and TRBJ2-1, is as follows: EAGVAQSPRYKIIEKRQSVAFWCNPISGHATLYWYQQILGQGPKLLIQFQNNGVVDDSQLPKDRFSAERLKGVDSTLKIQPAKLEDSAVYLCASSSLYSRLTLYNEQFFGPGTRLTVL.

This clonotype was counted many times. The J gene is TRBJ2-2, the V gene TRBV12-3 or TRBV12-4; 9 nucleotides align to TRBD2. The J segment lost 5 bases and the V segment lost 3 bases, leaving 13 bases of the junction unmatched. This CDR3 region has 18 residues. The chain's CDR3 is CASSLGRRREGPTGELFF. The CDR3 DNA reads as TGTGCCAGCAGTTTGGGCAGGAGGCGGGAGGGCCCAACCGGGGAGCTGTTTTTT.

This clonotype showed up many times. V and J are TRBV12-3 or TRBV12-4 and TRBJ1-1, with D possibly being TRBD1 (6 bases). The CDR3 covers 15 residues. V lost 3 bases and J lost 1, with 12 bases in between. In nucleotides, the CDR3 is TGTGCCAGCAGTTTCCGGCAGGGGAAGAACACTGAAGCTTTCTTT. Protein product: CASSFRQGKNTEAFF.

This chain uses TRBV25-1 with TRBJ1-2; D not resolved. This CDR3 has 11 amino acids. V lost 2 bases to trimming and J lost 8 bases, with 6 bases between them. Germline lookup yields CDR1 MGHDK and CDR2 SYGVNS. CDR3 nucleotide sequence: TGTGCCAGCAGTGAACTTGGAGGCTACACCTTC. As protein: CASSELGGYTF.

This clonotype appeared many times. The chain recombines TRBV5-1 with TRBJ1-6; TRBD1 aligns across 12 bases. Germline CDR1 and CDR2: SGHRS and YFSETQ. V lost 4 bases, J lost 15 bases, and 14 bases stayed unmatched. The length of the CDR3 is 16 residues. CDR3 nucleotide sequence: TGCGCCAGCAGCCCCTCTTGGGACAGGGGGCTGCTAAACCTCCACTTT. This codes for CASSPSWDRGLLNLHF.

In the case of this clonotype: A read error is possible here, since a much larger clone lies one base away. The genes are TRBV7-2 and TRBJ2-1; 9 positions match TRBD2. The J call could be wrong; TRBJ2-7 is a better fit for the DNA end. Germline V gene sequence: CDR1 SGHTA, CDR2 FQGNSA. CDR3 length: 18 residues. The CDR3 reads CASRQGLAGIRNYNEQYF. CDR3 in DNA: TGTGCCAGCAGGCAGGGCCTAGCGGGAATAAGGAACTACAATGAGCAGTACTTC.

This clonotype was seen repeatedly, ten times or more. In nucleotides, the CDR3 is TGTGCCAGCAGCCTGGGACAGGGCCGATCGTCCTACAATGAGCAGTTCTTC. Translated: CASSLGQGRSSYNEQFF. V usage is TRBV5-5 and J usage is TRBJ2-1, with 9 bases fitting TRBD1. The CDR3 covers 17 residues. The V segment lost 4 bases and the J segment 1 base; nucleotides outside the gene matches: 9. Per germline, CDR1 SGHKS and CDR2 YYEKEE (reference sequence).

This clonotype was detected ten times or more. The chain links TRBV3-1 to TRBJ2-3; 8 nucleotides line up with TRBD1. Germline CDR1 is LGHDT and CDR2 is YNNKEL (reference sequence). Unmatched junction bases numbered 6, after V lost 3 bases and J lost 4 bases. This CDR3 is 15 amino acids long. Written as DNA, the CDR3 is TGTGCCAGCAGCCAGGGGACAGGTAACGCAGATACGCAGTATTTT. It is translated as CASSQGTGNADTQYF.

This clonotype was counted ten times or more. V and J are TRBV12-3 or TRBV12-4 and TRBJ1-1; a possible D gene is TRBD1 (6 bases). V lost 7 bases and J lost 4, with 13 bases in between. The CDR3 has 13 residues. CDR3 DNA sequence: TGTGCCAGCACTAAGGGGGATGGCACTGAAGCTTTCTTT. It yields the protein CASTKGDGTEAFF.

This clonotype has at least ten counts. This chain connects TRBV28 to TRBJ1-1; 7 bases match TRBD1. With V trimmed by 5 bases and J by 5 bases, 11 bases remained unmatched. Germline values: CDR1 MDHEN, CDR2 SYDVKM. The CDR3 has 15 residues. The DNA for the CDR3 is TGTGCCAGCAGTGACTCGACAGGGTTCCTAACTGAAGCTTTCTTT. It encodes CASSDSTGFLTEAFF.

This clonotype has at least ten counts. This sequence joins TRBV7-8 and TRBJ2-7; D not certain. The V end lost 5 bases, the J end lost 7 bases, and 6 bases lay between the germline ends. CDR1 SGHVS and CDR2 FQNEAQ come from the germline V gene. The CDR3 sequence is 10 residues long. As DNA, the CDR3 is TGTGCCAGCAGCCAAGAAGAGCAGTACTTC. It encodes CASSQEEQYF.

This clonotype has ten or more counts. The chain is built from TRBV12-3 or TRBV12-4 and TRBJ1-1, with 9 bases that match TRBD1. The length of the CDR3 is 14 residues. Germline trimming cut 6 bases from V and 5 bases from J; bases unmatched to any gene: 7. This CDR3 reads CASRNRGQGTEAFF. Here the CDR3 DNA reads TGTGCCAGCAGGAACAGGGGGCAGGGGACTGAAGCTTTCTTT.

This clonotype showed up just a few times. This chain joins TRBV29-1 and TRBJ2-1; perhaps TRBD2 as D (5 bases). CDR3 length: 12 residues. V lost 4 bases to trimming and J lost 5 bases, with 9 bases between them. The V gene's germline CDR1 is SQVTM and CDR2 ANQGSEA. In DNA form, the CDR3 reads TGCAGCGTTGTAACTAGGAACAATGAGCAGTTCTTC. Its protein product is CSVVTRNNEQFF.

This clonotype appeared many times. The chain employs TRBV20-1 and TRBJ1-2; 8 bases fit TRBD1. J was trimmed by 4 bases and V by 3 bases; bases with no gene match: 7. The CDR3 totals 14 residues. The germline CDR1 and CDR2 sequences are DFQATT and SNEGSKA (reference sequence). The CDR3 is CSARTTGVSYGYTF. The CDR3 DNA is TGCAGTGCTAGGACGACAGGGGTCAGCTATGGCTACACCTTC.

This clonotype was detected many times. The J gene is TRBJ1-1, the V gene TRBV3-1; D is ambiguous. CDR1 is LGHDT, CDR2 YNNKEL, per germline (reference sequence). The CDR3 consists of 13 residues. Trimming pared 0 bases from V and 5 bases from J, leaving 7 bases between. The CDR3 bases are TGTGCCAGCAGCCAAGAACGGTGGACTGAAGCTTTCTTT. Encoded protein: CASSQERWTEAFF.

This clonotype was counted between two and nine times. The V gene is TRBV9, the J gene TRBJ1-6; TRBD1 might be the D (5 bases). This CDR3 is built from 16 residues. Germline V gene sequence: CDR1 SGDLS, CDR2 YYNGEE. Trimming shortened V by 0 bases and J by 4 bases, and 11 bases separated the two germline ends. This chain's CDR3 is CASSVGDGPYNSPLHF. In nucleotides, the CDR3 is TGTGCCAGCAGCGTAGGGGACGGACCGTATAATTCACCCCTCCACTTT.

The gene calls are TRBV6-1 and TRBJ1-1; D uncertain. The V end was cut by 8 bases, the J end by 0 bases, with 7 bases between. The length of the CDR3 is 12 residues. Looked up from germline, CDR1 is MNHNS and CDR2 is SASEGT. The CDR3 reads CASSHMNTEAFF. CDR3 sequence (DNA): TGTGCCAGCTCACACATGAACACTGAAGCTTTCTTT.

The gene calls are TRBV20-1 and TRBJ1-2; TRBD1 matches 7 bases. The CDR3 spans 13 residues. Germline trimming cut 3 bases from V and 2 bases from J; bases unmatched to any gene: 3. Germline V CDR1 and CDR2: DFQATT, SNEGSKA (reference sequence). The CDR3 loop reads CSARGTANYGYTF. The CDR3 DNA follows: TGCAGTGCTAGGGGGACAGCCAACTATGGCTACACCTTC.

This clonotype was recorded many times. V gene TRBV6-1 combines with J gene TRBJ2-6; TRBD1 aligns across 8 bases. This CDR3 has 17 amino acids. With 7 bases clipped from V and 2 bases from J, the junction kept 10 bases outside the gene matches. Germline assignment: CDR1 MNHNS and CDR2 SASEGT. The CDR3 loop reads CASTEQGVGAGANVLTF. The CDR3 bases are TGTGCCAGCACCGAACAGGGGGTAGGCGCTGGGGCCAACGTCCTGACTTTC.

A few counts support this clonotype. It may be a read error: a sequence one base away is much more abundant. The chain recombines TRBV30 with TRBJ1-1; 10 bases are shared with TRBD1. V gave up 5 bases and J gave up 1 base; unmatched junction bases: 10. Germline V gene sequence: CDR1 GTSNPN, CDR2 SVGIG (reference sequence). CDR3 size: 16 residues. CDR3 amino acids: CAWFRDRGVKNTEAFF. Written as DNA, the CDR3 is TGTGCCTGGTTCCGGGACAGGGGAGTGAAGAACACTGAAGCTTTCTTT.

On this clonotype itself: A much more abundant neighbour one base away suggests this may be a read error. This rearrangement joins TRBV5-1 to TRBJ1-2; no reliable D call. CDR1 and CDR2 (germline): SGHRS, YFSETQ. Deletions cut 0 bases from V and 4 bases from J, with 7 bases between. This CDR3 spans 13 amino acids. CDR3 protein: CASSLDLSYGYTF. The CDR3 DNA sequence: TGCGCCAGCAGCTTGGACCTGAGCTATGGCTACACCTTC.

This clonotype was observed at least ten times. The chain carries TRBV20-1 and TRBJ2-4; the match to TRBD2 covers 16 bases. This CDR3 contains 17 residues. Trimming at V came to 5 bases and at J to 4 bases, leaving 8 bases not matched to a gene. Germline CDR1 reads DFQATT; CDR2 reads SNEGSKA (reference sequence). This CDR3 is CSAGGLAGGVTKNIQYF. The DNA of the CDR3 is TGCAGTGCTGGGGGACTAGCGGGAGGGGTGACGAAAAACATTCAGTACTTC.

This clonotype was recorded many times. This chain connects TRBV12-3 or TRBV12-4 to TRBJ2-7; TRBD1 matches 8 bases. V was pared by 5 bases and J by 0 bases, with 3 bases of the junction left unmatched. The CDR3 is 14 amino acids. As DNA, the CDR3 is TGTGCCAGCAGTGGACAGGGAAGCTCCTACGAGCAGTACTTC. Its translation is CASSGQGSSYEQYF.